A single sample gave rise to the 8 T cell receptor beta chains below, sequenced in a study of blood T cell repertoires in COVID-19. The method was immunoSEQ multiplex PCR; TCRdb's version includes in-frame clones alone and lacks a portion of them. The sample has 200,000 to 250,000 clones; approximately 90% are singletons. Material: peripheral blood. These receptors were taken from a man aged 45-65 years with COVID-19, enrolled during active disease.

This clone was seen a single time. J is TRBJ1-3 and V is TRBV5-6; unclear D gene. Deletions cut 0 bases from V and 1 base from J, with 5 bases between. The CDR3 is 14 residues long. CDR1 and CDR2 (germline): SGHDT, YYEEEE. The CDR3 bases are TGTGCCAGCAGCTTGGTCGGGTCTGGAAACACCATATATTTT. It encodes CASSLVGSGNTIYF.

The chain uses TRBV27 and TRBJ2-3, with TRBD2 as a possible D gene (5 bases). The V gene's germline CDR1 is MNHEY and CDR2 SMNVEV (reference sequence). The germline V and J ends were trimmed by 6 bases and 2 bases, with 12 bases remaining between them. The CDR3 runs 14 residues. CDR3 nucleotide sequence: TGTGCCAGCAGGCCCTGGGAGCACACAGATACGCAGTATTTT. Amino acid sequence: CASRPWEHTDTQYF.

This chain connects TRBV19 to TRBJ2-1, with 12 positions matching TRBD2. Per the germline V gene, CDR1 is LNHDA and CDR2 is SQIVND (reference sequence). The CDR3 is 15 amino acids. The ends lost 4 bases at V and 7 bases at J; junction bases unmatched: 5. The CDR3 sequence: CASSTLAGGQNEQFF. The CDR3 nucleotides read TGTGCCAGTAGTACCCTAGCGGGGGGGCAAAATGAGCAGTTCTTC.

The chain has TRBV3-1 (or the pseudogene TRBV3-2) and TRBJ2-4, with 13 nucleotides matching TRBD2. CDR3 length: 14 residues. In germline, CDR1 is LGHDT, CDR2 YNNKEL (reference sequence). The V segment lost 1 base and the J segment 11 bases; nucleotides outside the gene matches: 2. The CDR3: CASSQGGLAGFQYF. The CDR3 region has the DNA TGTGCCAGCAGCCAAGGGGGACTAGCGGGGTTTCAGTACTTC.

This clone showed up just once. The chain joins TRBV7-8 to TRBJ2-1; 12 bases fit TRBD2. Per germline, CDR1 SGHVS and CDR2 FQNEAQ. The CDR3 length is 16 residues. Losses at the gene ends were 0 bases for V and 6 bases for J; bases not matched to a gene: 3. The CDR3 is CASSLARLAGANEQFF. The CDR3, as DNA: TGTGCCAGCAGCTTAGCGCGACTAGCGGGGGCCAATGAGCAGTTCTTC. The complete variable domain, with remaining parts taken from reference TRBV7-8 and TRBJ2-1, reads GAGVSQSPRYKVAKRGQDVALRCDPISGHVSLFWYQQALGQGPEFLTYFQNEAQLDKSGLPSDRFFAERPEGSVSTLKIQRTQQEDSAVYLCASSLARLAGANEQFFGPGTRLTVL.

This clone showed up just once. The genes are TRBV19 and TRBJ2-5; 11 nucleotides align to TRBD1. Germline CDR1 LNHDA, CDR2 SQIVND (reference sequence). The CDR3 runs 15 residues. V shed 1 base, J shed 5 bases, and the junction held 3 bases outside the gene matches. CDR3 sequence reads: CASSIGTGGWETQYF. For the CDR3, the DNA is TGTGCCAGTAGTATAGGGACAGGGGGCTGGGAGACCCAGTACTTC.

CDR3 protein: CASSYYLGQEDYGYTF. The CDR3 region has the DNA TGTGCCAGCAGTTACTATCTGGGACAAGAGGACTATGGCTACACCTTC. This chain connects TRBV6-6 to TRBJ1-2, with D possibly being TRBD1 (6 bases). V shed 1 base and J shed 3 bases, with 15 bases lying between them. Looked up from germline, CDR1 is MNHNY and CDR2 is SVGAGI (reference sequence). This CDR3 is 16 amino acids long.

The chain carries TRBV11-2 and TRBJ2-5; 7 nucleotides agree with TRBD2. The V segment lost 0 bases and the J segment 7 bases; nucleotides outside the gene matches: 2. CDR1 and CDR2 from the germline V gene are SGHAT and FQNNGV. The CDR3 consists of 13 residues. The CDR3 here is CASSLDREGTQYF. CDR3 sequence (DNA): TGTGCCAGCAGCTTAGATAGGGAGGGGACCCAGTACTTC.